This T cell receptor (beta chain) was retrieved from a study of OX40 agonist ivuxolimab in advanced cancers. About the research overall: Patients took ivuxolimab, an agonistic anti-OX40 (CD134) antibody.

Turning to this clone: Its target is not known.

Only in-frame clones appear in the TCRdb table, and some are missing; sequencing was by immunoSEQ multiplex PCR. The sample includes about 100,000 clones, approximately 84% of them seen just once. V lost 4 bases to trimming and J lost 3 bases; unmatched junction nucleotides: 4. Germline-derived CDR1 and CDR2 are SGHRS and YFSETQ. The CDR3 spans 15 residues. General observations from the study: Both blood CD4+ and CD8+ T cells showed clonal growth by week 6 at 0.1 to 3.0 mg/kg.

J is TRBJ2-1 and V is TRBV5-1; TRBD2 aligns across 10 bases. This specimen consisted of CD4+ or CD8+ T cells sorted from blood, obtained in a trial of the OX40 agonist ivuxolimab. The receptor comes from an adult with an advanced solid tumor such as melanoma, head and neck, liver or kidney cancer. The CDR3 loop is CASSLRTSGYNEQFF. CDR3 in DNA: TGCGCCAGCAGCCTTAGGACTAGCGGCTACAATGAGCAGTTCTTC.